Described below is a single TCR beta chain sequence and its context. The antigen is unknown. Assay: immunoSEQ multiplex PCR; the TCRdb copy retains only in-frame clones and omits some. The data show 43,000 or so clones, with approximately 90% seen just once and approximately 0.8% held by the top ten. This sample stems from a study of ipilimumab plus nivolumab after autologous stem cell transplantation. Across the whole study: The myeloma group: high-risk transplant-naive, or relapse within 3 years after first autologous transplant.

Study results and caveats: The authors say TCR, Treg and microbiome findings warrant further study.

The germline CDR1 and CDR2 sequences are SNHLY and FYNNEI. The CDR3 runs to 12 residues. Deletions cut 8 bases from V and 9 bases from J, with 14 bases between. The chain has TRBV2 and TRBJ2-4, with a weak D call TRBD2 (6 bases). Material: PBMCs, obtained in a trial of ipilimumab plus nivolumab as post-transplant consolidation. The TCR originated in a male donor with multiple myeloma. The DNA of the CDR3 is TGTGCCAGCGGCGGGGACGGGGGCATTCAGTACTTC. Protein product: CASGGDGGIQYF. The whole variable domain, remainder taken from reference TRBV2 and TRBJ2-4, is EPEVTQTPSHQVTQMGQEVILRCVPISNHLYFYWYRQILGQKVEFLVSFYNNEISEKSEIFDDQFSVERPDGSNFTLKIRSTKLEDSAMYFCASGGDGGIQYFGAGTRLSVL.